Below are 2 T cell receptor beta chains sequenced from a single sample in a study of PD-L1 blockade in urothelial cancer listed by TCRdb under 2017. Library creation used the immunoSEQ multiplex PCR assay. TCRdb stores this immuneACCESS table with in-frame sequences only. Part of the clones is absent; in the studies checked, under half of the shortfall reflects unresolved V genes, and no reason is known for the rest. Recorded for this sample are about 71,000 clones; approximately 88% of them occurred a single time. Clones ranked in the top ten supply 3.4% of the sample. Sequences were derived from PBMCs, sampled around atezolizumab (anti-PD-L1) treatment. The receptors stem from a man between 60 and 70 years old with urothelial cancer.

The DNA for the CDR3 is TGTGCCAGCAGCAGAAGGACTAGCGGGGCCCTTCGCACAGATACGCAGTATTTT. Protein product: CASSRRTSGALRTDTQYF. The chain uses TRBV7-2 and TRBJ2-3; 12 positions agree with TRBD2. The CDR3 loop spans 18 amino acids. Per the germline V gene, CDR1 is SGHTA and CDR2 is FQGNSA. V was clipped by 5 bases and J by 1 base; unmatched bases: 10.

Concerning this clone: This same CDR3 is encoded by further DNA sequences in the sample. The chain uses TRBV9 and TRBJ2-3; D is ambiguous. This CDR3 has 13 amino acids. CDR1 is SGDLS and CDR2 is YYNGEE in the germline V gene. V gave up 4 bases and J gave up 0 bases, with 6 bases separating them. The CDR3 region is CASSLTSTDTQYF. In DNA form, the CDR3 reads TGTGCCAGCAGCTTGACTAGCACAGATACGCAGTATTTT.